These T cell receptor beta chains were read from a single sample in a study of Ad26.COV2.S vaccination and SARS-CoV-2 variants. Libraries were prepared by immunoSEQ multiplex PCR; TCRdb keeps only in-frame clonotypes and omits some of them. The sample lists about 420,000 clones, 85% to 90% seen once, with approximately 4% in the top ten. Here the sequenced sample was peripheral blood, taken in a trial of Ad26.COV2.S vaccine versus placebo. The receptor set was obtained from a person between 18 and 65 years old who received the Ad26.COV2.S COVID-19 vaccine or a placebo. CDR3s leave out the opening cysteine and the closing phenylalanine or tryptophan. Fields, in order: clone size, CDR3 length, V gene, CDR3 protein. The size field is filled for only some rows; it gives once, few, many or a size class.

- | 11 | TRBV21-1 | ASILGQDTEAF
- | 13 | TRBV30 | AWGLRSRGQETQY
- | 12 | TRBV9 | ASSVGTGNQPQH
- | 13 | TRBV28 | ASSPGQWRYQPQH
- | 11 | TRBV7-9 | ASSFAGDSPLH
- | 12 | TRBV15 | ATSRERVHSPLH
- | 14 | TRBV18 | ASSPGTSGGRREQF
- | 15 | TRBV11-2 | ASRGIGDRSLNYGYT
- | 14 | TRBV6-2/TRBV6-3 | ASSQGQANTRNEQF
- | 15 | TRBV6-4 | ASSDQRPGTKNEKLF
- | 13 | TRBV6-5 | ARPQGEEPNQPQH
- | 12 | TRBV19 | ASRSGLRADTQY
- | 13 | TRBV4-2 | ASSQGAGGRGTQY
- | 12 | TRBV5-1 | ASSLRVGGETQY
once | 13 | TRBV7-3 | ASSLNFVPPYEQY
once | 12 | TRBV5-4 | ASSLAGSQETQY
- | 13 | TRBV3-1/TRBV3-2 | ASTPGQGATYEQY